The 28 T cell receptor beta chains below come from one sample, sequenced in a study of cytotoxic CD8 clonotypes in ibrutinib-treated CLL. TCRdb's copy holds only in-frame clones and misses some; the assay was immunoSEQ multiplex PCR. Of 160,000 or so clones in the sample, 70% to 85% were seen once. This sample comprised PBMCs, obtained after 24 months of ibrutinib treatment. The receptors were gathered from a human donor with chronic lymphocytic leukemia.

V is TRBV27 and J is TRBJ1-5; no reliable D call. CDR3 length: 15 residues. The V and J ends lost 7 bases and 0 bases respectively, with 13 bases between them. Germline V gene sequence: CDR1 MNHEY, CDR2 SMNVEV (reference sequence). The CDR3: CASKRTSNSNQPQHF. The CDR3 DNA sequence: TGTGCCAGCAAAAGGACTTCAAATAGCAATCAGCCCCAGCATTTT.

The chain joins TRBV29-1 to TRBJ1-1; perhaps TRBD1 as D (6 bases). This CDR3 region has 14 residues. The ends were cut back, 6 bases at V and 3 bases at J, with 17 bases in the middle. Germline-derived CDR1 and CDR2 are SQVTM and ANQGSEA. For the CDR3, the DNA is TGCAGCGTGGACCCCAGGGGATCCCACACTGAAGCTTTCTTT. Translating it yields CSVDPRGSHTEAFF.

The CDR3 sequence is CASSQVRELFF. DNA of the CDR3: TGTGCCAGCAGCCAAGTCCGGGAGCTGTTTTTT. The chain uses TRBV7-9 and TRBJ2-2; no clear D gene. The V end was cut by 5 bases, the J end by 9 bases, with 7 bases between. This CDR3 has 11 amino acids. Germline V gives CDR1 SEHNR, CDR2 FQNEAQ (reference sequence).

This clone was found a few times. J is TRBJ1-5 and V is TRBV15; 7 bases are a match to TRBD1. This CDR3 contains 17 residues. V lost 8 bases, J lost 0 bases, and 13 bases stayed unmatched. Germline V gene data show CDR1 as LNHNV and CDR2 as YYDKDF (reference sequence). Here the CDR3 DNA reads TGTGCCACCCGTCAGTCTGGGACAGCTTATAGCAATCAGCCCCAGCATTTT. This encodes CATRQSGTAYSNQPQHF.

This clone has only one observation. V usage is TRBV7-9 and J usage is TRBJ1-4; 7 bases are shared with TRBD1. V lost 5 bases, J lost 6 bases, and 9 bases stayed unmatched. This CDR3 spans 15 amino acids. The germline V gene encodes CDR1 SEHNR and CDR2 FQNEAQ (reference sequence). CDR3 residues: CASSLAGGGHEKLFF. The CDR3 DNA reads TGTGCCAGCAGCCTCGCAGGGGGAGGGCATGAAAAACTGTTTTTT.

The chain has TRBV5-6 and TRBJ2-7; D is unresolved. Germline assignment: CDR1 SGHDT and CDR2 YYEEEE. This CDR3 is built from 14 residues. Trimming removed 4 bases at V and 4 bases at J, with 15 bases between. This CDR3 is CASSRSDPFYEQYF. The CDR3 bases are TGTGCCAGCAGCCGGTCGGACCCCTTTTACGAGCAGTACTTC.

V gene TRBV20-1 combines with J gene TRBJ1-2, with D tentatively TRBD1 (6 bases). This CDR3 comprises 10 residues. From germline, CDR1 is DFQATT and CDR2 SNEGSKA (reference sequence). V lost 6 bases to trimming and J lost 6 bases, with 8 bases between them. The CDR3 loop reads CSATGNGYTF. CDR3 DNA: TGCAGTGCCACAGGGAATGGCTACACCTTC.

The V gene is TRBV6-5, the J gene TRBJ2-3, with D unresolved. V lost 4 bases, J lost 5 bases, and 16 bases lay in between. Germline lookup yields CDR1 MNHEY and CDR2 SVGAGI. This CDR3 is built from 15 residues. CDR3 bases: TGTGCCAGCAGTTCCCTCACCCAGATAGGAGATACGCAGTATTTT. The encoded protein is CASSSLTQIGDTQYF.

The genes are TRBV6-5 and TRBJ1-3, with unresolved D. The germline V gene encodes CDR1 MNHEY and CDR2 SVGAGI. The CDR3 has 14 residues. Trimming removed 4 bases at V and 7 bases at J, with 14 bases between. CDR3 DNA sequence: TGTGCCAGCAGTTCGCGGGCCTATGGGAACACCATATATTTT. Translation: CASSSRAYGNTIYF.

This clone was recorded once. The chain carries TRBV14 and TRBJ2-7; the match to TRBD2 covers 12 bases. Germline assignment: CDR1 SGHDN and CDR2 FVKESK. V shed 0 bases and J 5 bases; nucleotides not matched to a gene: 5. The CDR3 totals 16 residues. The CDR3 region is CASSQDLAGGPDEQYF. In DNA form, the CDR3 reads TGTGCCAGCAGCCAAGATCTAGCGGGAGGGCCCGACGAGCAGTACTTC.

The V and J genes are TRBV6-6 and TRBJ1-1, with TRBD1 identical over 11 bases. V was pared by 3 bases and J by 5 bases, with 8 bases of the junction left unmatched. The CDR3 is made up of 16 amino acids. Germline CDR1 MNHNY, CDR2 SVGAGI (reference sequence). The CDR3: CASSYGQGALPTEAFF. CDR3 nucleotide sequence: TGTGCCAGCAGTTATGGACAGGGGGCGCTTCCGACTGAAGCTTTCTTT.

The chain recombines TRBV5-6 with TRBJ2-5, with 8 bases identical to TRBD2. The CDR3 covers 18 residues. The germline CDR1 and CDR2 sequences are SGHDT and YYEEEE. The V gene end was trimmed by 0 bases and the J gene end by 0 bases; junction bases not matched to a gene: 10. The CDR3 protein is CASSLASGGLLYQETQYF. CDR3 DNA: TGTGCCAGCAGCTTGGCGAGCGGGGGCCTACTATACCAAGAGACCCAGTACTTC. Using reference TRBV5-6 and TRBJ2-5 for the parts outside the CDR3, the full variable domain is DAGVTQSPTHLIKTRGQQVTLRCSPKSGHDTVSWYQQALGQGPQFIFQYYEEEERQRGNFPDRFSGHQFPNYSSELNVNALLLGDSALYLCASSLASGGLLYQETQYFGPGTRLLVL.

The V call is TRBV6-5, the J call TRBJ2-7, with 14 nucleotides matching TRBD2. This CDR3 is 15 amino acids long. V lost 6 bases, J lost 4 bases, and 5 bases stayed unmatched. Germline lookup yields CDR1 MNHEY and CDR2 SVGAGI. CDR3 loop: CASRPTSGRGYEQYF. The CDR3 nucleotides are TGTGCCAGCAGACCGACTAGCGGGAGGGGGTACGAGCAGTACTTC.

The chain's CDR3 is CASSIPGLLSSYNEQFF. The CDR3 DNA follows: TGTGCCAGTAGTATTCCGGGACTTCTGAGCTCCTACAATGAGCAGTTCTTC. The chain links TRBV19 to TRBJ2-1, with D maybe TRBD2 (6 bases). The ends were cut back, 3 bases at V and 0 bases at J, with 15 bases in the middle. Per the germline V gene, CDR1 is LNHDA and CDR2 is SQIVND (reference sequence). The CDR3 runs to 17 residues.

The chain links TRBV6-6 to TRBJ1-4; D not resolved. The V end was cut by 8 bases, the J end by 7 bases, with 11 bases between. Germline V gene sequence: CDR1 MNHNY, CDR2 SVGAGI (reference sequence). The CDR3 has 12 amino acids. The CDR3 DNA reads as TGTGCCAGCGGAGGACGGCGTGAAAAACTGTTTTTT. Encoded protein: CASGGRREKLFF.

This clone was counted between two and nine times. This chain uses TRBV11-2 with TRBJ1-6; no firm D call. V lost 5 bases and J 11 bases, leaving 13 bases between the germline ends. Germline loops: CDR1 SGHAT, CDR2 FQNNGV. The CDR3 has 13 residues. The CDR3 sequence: CASSPPWVAPLHF. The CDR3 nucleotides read TGTGCCAGCAGCCCCCCTTGGGTAGCACCCCTCCACTTT.

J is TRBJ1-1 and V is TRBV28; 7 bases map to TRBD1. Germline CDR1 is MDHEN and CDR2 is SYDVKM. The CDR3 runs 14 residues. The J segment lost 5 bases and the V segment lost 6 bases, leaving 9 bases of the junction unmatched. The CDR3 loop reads CASSPQGRATEAFF. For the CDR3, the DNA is TGTGCCAGCAGCCCACAGGGGCGGGCAACTGAAGCTTTCTTT.

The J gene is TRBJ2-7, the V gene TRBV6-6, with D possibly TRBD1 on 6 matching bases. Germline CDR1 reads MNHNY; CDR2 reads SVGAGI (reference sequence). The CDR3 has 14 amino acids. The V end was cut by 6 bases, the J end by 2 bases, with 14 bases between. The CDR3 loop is CASRETGTTYEQYF. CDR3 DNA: TGTGCCAGCAGGGAAACCGGGACAACCTACGAGCAGTACTTC.

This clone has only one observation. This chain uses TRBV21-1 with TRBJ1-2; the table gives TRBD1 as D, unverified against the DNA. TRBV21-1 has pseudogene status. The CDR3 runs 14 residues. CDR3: CASSAQTGRRGYTF. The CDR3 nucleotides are TGTGCCAGCAGCGCCCAGACAGGGAGACGTGGCTACACCTTC.

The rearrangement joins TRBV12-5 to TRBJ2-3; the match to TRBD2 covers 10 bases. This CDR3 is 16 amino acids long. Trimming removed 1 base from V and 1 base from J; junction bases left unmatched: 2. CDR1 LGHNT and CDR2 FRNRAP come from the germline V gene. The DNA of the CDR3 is TGTGCTAGTGGTTTGGCGCTAGCGGGGGGCACAGATACGCAGTATTTT. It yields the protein CASGLALAGGTDTQYF.

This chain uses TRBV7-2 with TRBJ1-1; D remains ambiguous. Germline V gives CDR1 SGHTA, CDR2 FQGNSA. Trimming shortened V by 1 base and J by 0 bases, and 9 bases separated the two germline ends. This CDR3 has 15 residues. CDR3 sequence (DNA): TGTGCCAGCAGCTTAGTTGCGAGGATGAACACTGAAGCTTTCTTT. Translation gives CASSLVARMNTEAFF.

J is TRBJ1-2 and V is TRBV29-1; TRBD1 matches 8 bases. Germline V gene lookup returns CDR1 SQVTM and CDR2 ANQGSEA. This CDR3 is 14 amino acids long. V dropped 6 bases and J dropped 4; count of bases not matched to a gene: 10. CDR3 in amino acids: CSVGGRQGSYGYTF. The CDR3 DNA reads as TGCAGCGTAGGGGGCCGACAGGGGTCCTATGGCTACACCTTC. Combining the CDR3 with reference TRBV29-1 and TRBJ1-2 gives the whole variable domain SAVISQKPSRDICQRGTSLTIQCQVDSQVTMMFWYRQQPGQSLTLIATANQGSEATYESGFVIDKFPISRPNLTFSTLTVSNMSPEDSSIYLCSVGGRQGSYGYTFGSGTRLTVV.

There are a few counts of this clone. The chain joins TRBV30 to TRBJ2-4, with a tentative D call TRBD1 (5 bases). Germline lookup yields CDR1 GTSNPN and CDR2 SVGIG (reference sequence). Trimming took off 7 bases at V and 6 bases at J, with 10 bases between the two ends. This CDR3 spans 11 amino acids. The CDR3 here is CASRGGNIQYF. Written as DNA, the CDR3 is TGTGCCTCTAGGGGTGGAAACATTCAGTACTTC.

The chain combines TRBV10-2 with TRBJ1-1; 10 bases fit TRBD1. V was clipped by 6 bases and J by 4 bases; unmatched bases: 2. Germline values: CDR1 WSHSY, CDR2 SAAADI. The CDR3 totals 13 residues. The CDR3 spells CASRGQGTTEAFF. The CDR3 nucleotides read TGCGCCAGCAGGGGACAGGGGACCACTGAAGCTTTCTTT.

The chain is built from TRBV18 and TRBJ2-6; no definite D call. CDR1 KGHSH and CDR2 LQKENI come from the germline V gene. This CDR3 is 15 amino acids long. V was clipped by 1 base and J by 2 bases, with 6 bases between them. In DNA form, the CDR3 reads TGTGCCAGCTCACCACTCAAGGCTGGGGCCAACGTCCTGACTTTC. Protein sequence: CASSPLKAGANVLTF.

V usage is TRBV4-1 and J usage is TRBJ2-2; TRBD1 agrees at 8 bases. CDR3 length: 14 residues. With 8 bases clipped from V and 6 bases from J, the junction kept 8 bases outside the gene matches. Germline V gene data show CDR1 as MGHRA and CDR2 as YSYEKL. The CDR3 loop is CASAGIQGAGELFF. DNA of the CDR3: TGCGCCAGCGCGGGAATACAGGGGGCCGGGGAGCTGTTTTTT.

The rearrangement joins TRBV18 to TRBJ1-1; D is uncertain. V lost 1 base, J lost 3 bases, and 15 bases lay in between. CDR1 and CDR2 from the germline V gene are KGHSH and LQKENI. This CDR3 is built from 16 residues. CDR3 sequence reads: CASSPRTTGSYTEAFF. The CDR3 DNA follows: TGTGCCAGCTCACCACGTACAACGGGATCTTACACTGAAGCTTTCTTT. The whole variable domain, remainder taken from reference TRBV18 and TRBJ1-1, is NAGVMQNPRHLVRRRGQEARLRCSPMKGHSHVYWYRQLPEEGLKFMVYLQKENIIDESGMPKERFSAEFPKEGPSILRIQQVVRGDSAAYFCASSPRTTGSYTEAFFGQGTRLTVV.

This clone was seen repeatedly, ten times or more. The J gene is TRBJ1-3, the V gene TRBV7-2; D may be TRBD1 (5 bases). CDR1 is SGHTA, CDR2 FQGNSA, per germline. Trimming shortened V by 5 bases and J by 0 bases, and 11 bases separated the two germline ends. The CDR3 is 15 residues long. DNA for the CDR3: TGTGCCAGCAGCCGACAGTTATACTCTGGAAACACCATATATTTT. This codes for CASSRQLYSGNTIYF. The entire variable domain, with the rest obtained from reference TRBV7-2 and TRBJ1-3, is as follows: GAGVSQSPSNKVTEKGKDVELRCDPISGHTALYWYRQSLGQGLEFLIYFQGNSAPDKSGLPSDRFSAERTGGSVSTLTIQRTQQEDSAVYLCASSRQLYSGNTIYFGEGSWLTVV.